These 30 T cell receptor beta chains share one sample of origin, sequenced in a study of shared clonotypes between healthy human individuals. The data were produced by immunoSEQ multiplex PCR, yet TCRdb's version contains in-frame clones alone and is incomplete. This sample has 1.5 million to 2.5 million clones, with about 95% found just once. Naive CD8 cells comprised CD45RO-negative, CCR7-positively selected cells, excluding terminally differentiated effector memory CD45RA+ cells. The sequencing input was naive CD8+ T cells sorted from blood. Source of these receptors: a young man in good health.

A few counts support this clone. The chain employs TRBV27 and TRBJ2-7; D perhaps matches TRBD1 (6 bases). The CDR3 is made up of 13 amino acids. The germline CDR1 and CDR2 sequences are MNHEY and SMNVEV (reference sequence). Trimming shortened V by 8 bases and J by 0 bases, and 11 bases separated the two germline ends. CDR3 amino acids: CASGDRSSYEQYF. In DNA form, the CDR3 reads TGTGCCAGCGGAGACAGGAGCTCCTACGAGCAGTACTTC.

The chain uses TRBV29-1 and TRBJ2-7, with D uncertain. The CDR3 is 11 residues long. Trimming cost V 6 bases and J 5 bases, with 11 bases left between them. CDR1 is SQVTM, CDR2 ANQGSEA, per germline. The CDR3 loop is CSVGSPDEQYF. In nucleotides, the CDR3 is TGCAGCGTGGGCAGTCCCGACGAGCAGTACTTC.

V usage is TRBV10-2 and J usage is TRBJ2-3; D is perhaps TRBD2 (6 bases). This CDR3 has 14 residues. Trimming stripped 5 bases from V and 0 bases from J, with 9 bases between. Germline values: CDR1 WSHSY, CDR2 SAAADI. The CDR3 DNA sequence: TGCGCCAGCAGTTGGGGACTTAGCACAGATACGCAGTATTTT. This encodes CASSWGLSTDTQYF.

The V and J genes are TRBV10-2 and TRBJ2-7; 9 nucleotides agree with TRBD2. The CDR3 sequence is 15 residues long. Unmatched junction bases numbered 9, after V lost 5 bases and J lost 4 bases. The V gene's germline CDR1 is WSHSY and CDR2 SAAADI. The CDR3 region is CASSLAGAGLYEQYF. As DNA, the CDR3 is TGCGCCAGCAGTTTAGCGGGAGCCGGACTATACGAGCAGTACTTC.

The chain links TRBV27 to TRBJ2-7, with 10 bases aligning to TRBD2. This CDR3 has 14 amino acids. Germline CDR1 MNHEY, CDR2 SMNVEV (reference sequence). The junction had 2 bases not matched to a gene; V was cut back by 3 bases and J by 3 bases. CDR3 region: CASSFSGGFYEQYF. CDR3 coding DNA: TGTGCCAGCAGTTTTAGCGGGGGGTTCTACGAGCAGTACTTC.

This clone was seen only a few times. The J gene is TRBJ1-2, the V gene TRBV6-1, with TRBD1 matching over 9 bases. There are 15 residues in the CDR3. Trimming removed 2 bases from V and 4 bases from J; junction bases left unmatched: 5. Germline loops: CDR1 MNHNS, CDR2 SASEGT. CDR3 region: CASSEWTGVVYGYTF. The CDR3 coding sequence is TGTGCCAGCAGTGAATGGACAGGGGTGGTCTATGGCTACACCTTC.

Of note for this clone: The sample carries other DNA sequences with the same CDR3. The chain uses TRBV27 and TRBJ1-6, with D unclear. Germline V lookup: CDR1 MNHEY, CDR2 SMNVEV (reference sequence). The CDR3 is 13 amino acids. Trimming took 3 bases from V and 4 from J, leaving 4 bases between them. The CDR3 region is CASSFGYNSPLHF. Here the CDR3 DNA reads TGTGCCAGCAGTTTCGGTTATAATTCACCCCTCCACTTT.

V is TRBV7-9 and J is TRBJ2-2, with 8 positions matching TRBD2. The CDR3 extends over 19 amino acids. The germline gives CDR1 SEHNR, CDR2 FQNEAQ (reference sequence). Trimming took 4 bases from V and 4 from J; bases not matched to a gene: 17. The CDR3 region is CASSSYLGSERESTGELFF. The CDR3 nucleotides are TGTGCCAGCAGCTCGTACCTCGGTTCCGAGCGGGAGTCCACCGGGGAGCTGTTTTTT.

This clone appeared a single time. The V call is TRBV4-1, the J call TRBJ2-2, with TRBD2 identical over 8 bases. V dropped 0 bases and J dropped 7; count of bases not matched to a gene: 10. From germline, CDR1 is MGHRA and CDR2 YSYEKL. This CDR3 spans 17 amino acids. CDR3 in DNA: TGCGCCAGCAGCCAAGATACGGGAGGGCCTATAGTCGGGGAGCTGTTTTTT. Translating it yields CASSQDTGGPIVGELFF.

The CDR3 DNA follows: TGCGCCAGCAGCCCCGCCGCGACTAGCGGGGGCACCGGGGAGCTGTTTTTT. Protein: CASSPAATSGGTGELFF. The V and J genes are TRBV4-1 and TRBJ2-2; 12 bases fit TRBD2. With V trimmed by 4 bases and J by 4 bases, 7 bases remained unmatched. The length of the CDR3 is 17 residues. Germline lookup yields CDR1 MGHRA and CDR2 YSYEKL.

V gene TRBV5-5 combines with J gene TRBJ2-3, with a tentative D call TRBD2 (6 bases). V was shortened by 3 bases and J by 4 bases, with 12 bases between the two germline ends. Germline V gene sequence: CDR1 SGHKS, CDR2 YYEKEE (reference sequence). This CDR3 has 14 residues. The CDR3 spells CASSSGLDPDTQYF. CDR3 bases: TGTGCCAGCAGCTCGGGACTCGATCCAGATACGCAGTATTTT. The full variable domain, its missing parts supplied by reference TRBV5-5 and TRBJ2-3, is DAGVTQSPTHLIKTRGQQVTLRCSPISGHKSVSWYQQVLGQGPQFIFQYYEKEERGRGNFPDRFSARQFPNYSSELNVNALLLGDSALYLCASSSGLDPDTQYFGPGTRLTVL.

The chain links TRBV18 to TRBJ2-4, with D tentatively TRBD2 (6 bases). This CDR3 spans 16 amino acids. Germline V lookup: CDR1 KGHSH, CDR2 LQKENI. The ends were cut back, 0 bases at V and 2 bases at J, with 11 bases in the middle. The CDR3: CASSPPGGATKNIQYF. The CDR3 DNA reads as TGTGCCAGCTCACCACCGGGCGGGGCAACCAAAAACATTCAGTACTTC.

V usage is TRBV4-1 and J usage is TRBJ1-1; TRBD1 might be the D (6 bases). Germline CDR1 and CDR2: MGHRA and YSYEKL. CDR3 length equals 13 residues. V dropped 5 bases and J dropped 1 base, with 8 bases sitting between them. The CDR3 is CASSTGSNTEAFF. The CDR3 nucleotides are TGCGCCAGCAGCACAGGGTCGAACACTGAAGCTTTCTTT.

The V call is TRBV29-1, the J call TRBJ1-2; a weak D match, TRBD1 (6 bases). This CDR3 is built from 15 residues. Germline-derived CDR1 and CDR2 are SQVTM and ANQGSEA. Trimming cost V 0 bases and J 4 bases, with 15 bases left between them. Written as DNA, the CDR3 is TGCAGCGTTGAAGATCGAGGACAGCTGACCTATGGCTACACCTTC. It translates to CSVEDRGQLTYGYTF.

The chain links TRBV19 to TRBJ2-7; 7 nucleotides line up with TRBD1. The CDR3 contains 14 residues. V lost 7 bases, J lost 4 bases, and 10 bases stayed unmatched. CDR1 is LNHDA and CDR2 is SQIVND in the germline V gene (reference sequence). The CDR3 spells CASTPTGSLYEQYF. For the CDR3, the DNA is TGTGCCAGTACGCCGACAGGGAGCCTTTACGAGCAGTACTTC.

The CDR3 coding sequence is TGTGCCATTCAGGGAAACACCGGGGAGCTGTTTTTT. Protein: CAIQGNTGELFF. The rearrangement links TRBV19 to TRBJ2-2, with a weak D call TRBD1 (5 bases). The V end lost 10 bases, the J end lost 2 bases, and 8 bases lay between the germline ends. Germline CDR1 LNHDA, CDR2 SQIVND (reference sequence). The CDR3 runs to 12 residues.

As to this clone: Mismatch with germline at one junction end may stem from a read error. The chain couples TRBV2 to TRBJ2-7, with 8 bases lining up with TRBD2. The germline V gene has CDR1 SNHLY and CDR2 FYNNEI. This CDR3 has 14 amino acids. CDR3 in amino acids: CASSKAGESYEQYF. The DNA for the CDR3 is TGTGCCAGCAGTAAAGCGGGAGAATCCTACGAGCAGTACTTC.

This clone was counted a single time. The chain is built from TRBV7-9 and TRBJ2-2; 9 positions agree with TRBD1. After removal of 5 bases from V and 2 bases from J, the junction contained 6 bases not matched to a gene. The length of the CDR3 is 16 residues. Germline V gives CDR1 SEHNR, CDR2 FQNEAQ (reference sequence). The CDR3 DNA reads as TGTGCCAGCAGCCCGCCGACAGGGGGAAACACCGGGGAGCTGTTTTTT. This codes for CASSPPTGGNTGELFF.

The V and J genes are TRBV10-2 and TRBJ2-1, with 8 bases aligning to TRBD2. Per the germline V gene, CDR1 is WSHSY and CDR2 is SAAADI. CDR3 size: 15 residues. The V segment lost 7 bases and the J segment 1 base; nucleotides outside the gene matches: 6. CDR3 loop: CASTGAGGSYNEQFF. As DNA, the CDR3 is TGCGCCAGCACGGGCGCGGGAGGATCCTACAATGAGCAGTTCTTC.

This clone was found once. The chain recombines TRBV28 with TRBJ2-7; maybe TRBD2 (5 bases). The germline V gene encodes CDR1 MDHEN and CDR2 SYDVKM. The CDR3 totals 18 residues. The V end was cut by 1 base, the J end by 4 bases, with 23 bases between. CDR3 loop: CASSLYSIDGVSGYEQYF. CDR3 DNA sequence: TGTGCCAGCAGTTTATACTCGATCGACGGCGTCTCGGGGTACGAGCAGTACTTC.

About this clone: Other nucleotide sequences in the sample specify the same CDR3. The rearrangement links TRBV30 to TRBJ2-5; D is undetermined. CDR1 and CDR2 from the germline V gene are GTSNPN and SVGIG (reference sequence). This CDR3 is built from 11 residues. V dropped 1 base and J dropped 5 bases, with 5 bases sitting between them. In DNA form, the CDR3 reads TGTGCCTGGAGTGACGGTGAGACCCAGTACTTC. As protein: CAWSDGETQYF. The full variable domain, with the rest looked up from reference TRBV30 and TRBJ2-5, is SQTIHQWPATLVQPVGSPLSLECTVEGTSNPNLYWYRQAAGRGLQLLFYSVGIGQISSEVPQNLSASRPQDRQFILSSKKLLLSDSGFYLCAWSDGETQYFGPGTRLLVL.

This clone appeared a single time. This sequence joins TRBV4-1 and TRBJ2-1; maybe TRBD2 (6 bases). V was cut by 3 bases and J by 5 bases, with 20 bases left in between. This CDR3 is built from 17 residues. Germline-derived CDR1 and CDR2 are MGHRA and YSYEKL. The CDR3 region is CASSQDRDSFGHNEQFF. The CDR3 DNA sequence: TGCGCCAGCAGCCAGGACCGGGACTCCTTCGGGCACAATGAGCAGTTCTTC.

The V call is TRBV6-4, the J call TRBJ2-7; 10 nucleotides agree with TRBD2. CDR1 is MRHNA, CDR2 SNTAGT, per germline. CDR3 size: 15 residues. The ends lost 3 bases at V and 5 bases at J; junction bases unmatched: 7. CDR3 nucleotides: TGTGCCAGCAGTGAGGAGCGGGGGGGCATGGACGAGCAGTACTTC. This sequence encodes CASSEERGGMDEQYF.

V and J are TRBV6-5 and TRBJ2-1; 7 bases match TRBD1. Per the germline V gene, CDR1 is MNHEY and CDR2 is SVGAGI. The length of the CDR3 is 15 residues. The V and J ends lost 0 bases and 6 bases, in that order; junction bases with no gene match: 5. The CDR3, as DNA: TGTGCCAGCAGTTACTCGACAGGGTCGGCCAATGAGCAGTTCTTC. Its translation is CASSYSTGSANEQFF.

The chain recombines TRBV15 with TRBJ1-6; no clear D gene. V dropped 0 bases and J dropped 6 bases, with 12 bases sitting between them. This CDR3 contains 16 residues. Germline V gene sequence: CDR1 LNHNV, CDR2 YYDKDF (reference sequence). In DNA, the CDR3 is TGTGCCACCAGCAGAGACCCTCTAGGGAGTAATTCACCCCTCCACTTT. As protein: CATSRDPLGSNSPLHF.

As concerns this clone: Other DNA sequences from this sample encode an identical CDR3 as well. The chain couples TRBV6-1 to TRBJ2-7; D is ambiguous. V lost 4 bases and J lost 3, with 10 bases in between. Germline CDR1 MNHNS, CDR2 SASEGT. There are 13 residues in the CDR3. The CDR3, as DNA: TGTGCCAGCAGTGGTGGCCTTCTCTACGAGCAGTACTTC. Its translation is CASSGGLLYEQYF.

This chain uses TRBV7-9 with TRBJ2-7; a possible D gene is TRBD2 (5 bases). Germline V gene lookup returns CDR1 SEHNR and CDR2 FQNEAQ (reference sequence). V shed 5 bases and J shed 0 bases, with 8 bases lying between them. The CDR3 loop spans 13 amino acids. Here the CDR3 DNA reads TGTGCCAGCAGCCCCGGGGACTCCTACGAGCAGTACTTC. It translates to CASSPGDSYEQYF. The full variable domain, rest sourced from reference TRBV7-9 and TRBJ2-7, is DTGVSQNPRHKITKRGQNVTFRCDPISEHNRLYWYRQTLGQGPEFLTYFQNEAQLEKSRLLSDRFSAERPKGSFSTLEIQRTEQGDSAMYLCASSPGDSYEQYFGPGTRLTVT.

V gene TRBV7-9 combines with J gene TRBJ1-2; D unresolved. Trimming pared 4 bases from V and 6 bases from J, leaving 18 bases between. This CDR3 has 15 residues. CDR1 and CDR2 from the germline V gene are SEHNR and FQNEAQ (reference sequence). DNA of the CDR3: TGTGCCAGCAGCTCCCCTTTACCTACGAGAAATGGCTACACCTTC. It codes for CASSSPLPTRNGYTF.

The V call is TRBV6-1, the J call TRBJ1-2, with D possibly being TRBD1 (5 bases). Trimming left V 2 bases short and J 4 bases short, with 17 bases between. Germline V gene data show CDR1 as MNHNS and CDR2 as SASEGT. This CDR3 is built from 16 residues. The CDR3 spells CASSEPGQGGSYGYTF. The DNA of the CDR3 is TGTGCCAGCAGTGAACCTGGGCAGGGAGGGAGCTATGGCTACACCTTC.

The V and J genes are TRBV6-1 and TRBJ2-7; D ambiguous. CDR1 MNHNS and CDR2 SASEGT come from the germline V gene. This CDR3 has 13 amino acids. Trimming pared 1 base from V and 3 bases from J, leaving 7 bases between. The CDR3 region is CASSEGIFYEQYF. CDR3 coding DNA: TGTGCCAGCAGTGAAGGGATATTCTACGAGCAGTACTTC.